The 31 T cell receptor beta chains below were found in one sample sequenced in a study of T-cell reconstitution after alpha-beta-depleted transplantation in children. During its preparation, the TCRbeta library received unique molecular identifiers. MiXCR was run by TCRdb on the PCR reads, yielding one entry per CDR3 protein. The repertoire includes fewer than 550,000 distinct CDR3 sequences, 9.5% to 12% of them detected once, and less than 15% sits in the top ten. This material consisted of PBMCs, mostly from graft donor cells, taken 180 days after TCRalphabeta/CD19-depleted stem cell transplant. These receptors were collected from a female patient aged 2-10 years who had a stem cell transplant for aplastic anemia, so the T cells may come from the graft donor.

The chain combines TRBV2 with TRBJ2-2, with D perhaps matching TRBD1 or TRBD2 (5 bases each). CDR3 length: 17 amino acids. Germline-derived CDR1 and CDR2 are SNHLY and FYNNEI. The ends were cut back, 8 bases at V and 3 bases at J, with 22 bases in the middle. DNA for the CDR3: TGTGCCAGCCGCCACGGGACGCTAGAACGAGACACCGGGGAGCTGTTTTTT. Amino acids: CASRHGTLERDTGELFF.

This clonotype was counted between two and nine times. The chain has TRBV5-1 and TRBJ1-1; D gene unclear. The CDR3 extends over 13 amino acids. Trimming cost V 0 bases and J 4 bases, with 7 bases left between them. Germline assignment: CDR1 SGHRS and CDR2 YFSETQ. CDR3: CASSLDTVTEAFF. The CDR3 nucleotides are TGCGCCAGCAGCTTGGACACGGTCACTGAAGCTTTCTTT.

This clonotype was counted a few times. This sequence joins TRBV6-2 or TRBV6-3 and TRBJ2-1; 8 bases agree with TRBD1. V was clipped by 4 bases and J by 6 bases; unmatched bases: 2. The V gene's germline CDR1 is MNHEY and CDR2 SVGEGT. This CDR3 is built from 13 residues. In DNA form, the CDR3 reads TGTGCCAGCAGTTGGGACAGGCCCAATGAGCAGTTCTTC. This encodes CASSWDRPNEQFF.

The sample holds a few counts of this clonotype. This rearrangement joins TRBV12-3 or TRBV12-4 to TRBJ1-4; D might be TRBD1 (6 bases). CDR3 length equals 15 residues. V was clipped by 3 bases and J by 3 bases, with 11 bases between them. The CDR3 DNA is TGTGCCAGCAGTTTCTCCGGGGGGCCTAATGAAAAACTGTTTTTT. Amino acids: CASSFSGGPNEKLFF.

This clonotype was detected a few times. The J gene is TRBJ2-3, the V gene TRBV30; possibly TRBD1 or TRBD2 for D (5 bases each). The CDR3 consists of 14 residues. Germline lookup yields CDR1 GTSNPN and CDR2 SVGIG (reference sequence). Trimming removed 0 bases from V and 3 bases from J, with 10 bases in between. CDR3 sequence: CAWSVRGRTDTQYF. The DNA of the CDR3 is TGTGCCTGGAGTGTACGGGGCAGAACAGATACGCAGTATTTT. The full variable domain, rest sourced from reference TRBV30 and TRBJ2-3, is SQTIHQWPATLVQPVGSPLSLECTVEGTSNPNLYWYRQAAGRGLQLLFYSVGIGQISSEVPQNLSASRPQDRQFILSSKKLLLSDSGFYLCAWSVRGRTDTQYFGPGTRLTVL.

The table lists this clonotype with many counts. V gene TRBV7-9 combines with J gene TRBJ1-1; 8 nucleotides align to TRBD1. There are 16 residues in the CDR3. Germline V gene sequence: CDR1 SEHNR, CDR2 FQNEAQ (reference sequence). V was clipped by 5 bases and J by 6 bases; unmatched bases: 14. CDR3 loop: CASSPDRGVELPEAFF. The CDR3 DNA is TGTGCCAGCAGCCCAGACAGGGGAGTCGAACTGCCTGAAGCTTTCTTT.

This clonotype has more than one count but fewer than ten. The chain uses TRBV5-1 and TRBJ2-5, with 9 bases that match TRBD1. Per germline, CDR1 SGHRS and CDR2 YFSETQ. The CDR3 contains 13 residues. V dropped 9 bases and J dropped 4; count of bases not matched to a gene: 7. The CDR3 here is CATTTGGGETQYF. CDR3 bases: TGCGCCACCACGACAGGGGGAGGAGAGACCCAGTACTTC.

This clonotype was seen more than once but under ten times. The CDR3 protein is CASSPRDGDYEQYF. CDR3 coding DNA: TGTGCCAGCAGCCCGCGGGACGGAGACTACGAGCAGTACTTC. This chain joins TRBV7-2 and TRBJ2-7, with a tentative D call TRBD2 (6 bases). The length of the CDR3 is 14 residues. In germline, CDR1 is SGHTA, CDR2 FQGNSA. The V gene lost 5 bases and the J gene lost 3 bases, with 14 bases spanning the gap.

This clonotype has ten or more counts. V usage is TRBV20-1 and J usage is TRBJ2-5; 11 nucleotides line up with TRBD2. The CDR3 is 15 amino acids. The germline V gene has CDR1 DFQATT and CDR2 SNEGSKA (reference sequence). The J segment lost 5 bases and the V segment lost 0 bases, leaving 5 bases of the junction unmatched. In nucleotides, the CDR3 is TGCAGTGCTAGAGATGGTAGCGGGGGGGCTGAGACCCAGTACTTC. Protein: CSARDGSGGAETQYF.

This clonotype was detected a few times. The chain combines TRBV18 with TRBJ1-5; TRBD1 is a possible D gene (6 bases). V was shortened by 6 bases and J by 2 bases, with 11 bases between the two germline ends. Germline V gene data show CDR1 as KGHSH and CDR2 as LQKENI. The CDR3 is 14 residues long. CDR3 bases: TGTGCCAGCTCCCAGGGGAATGGCAATCAGCCCCAGCATTTT. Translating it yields CASSQGNGNQPQHF. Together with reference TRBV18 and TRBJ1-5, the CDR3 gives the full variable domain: NAGVMQNPRHLVRRRGQEARLRCSPMKGHSHVYWYRQLPEEGLKFMVYLQKENIIDESGMPKERFSAEFPKEGPSILRIQQVVRGDSAAYFCASSQGNGNQPQHFGDGTRLSIL.

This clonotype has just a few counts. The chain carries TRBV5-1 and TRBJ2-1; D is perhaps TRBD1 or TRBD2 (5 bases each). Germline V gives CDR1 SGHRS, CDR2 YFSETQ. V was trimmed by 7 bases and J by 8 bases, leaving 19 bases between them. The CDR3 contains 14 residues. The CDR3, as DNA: TGCGCCAGCGCTAAGGTGGGGGAGAGGGATGAGCAGTTCTTC. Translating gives CASAKVGERDEQFF.

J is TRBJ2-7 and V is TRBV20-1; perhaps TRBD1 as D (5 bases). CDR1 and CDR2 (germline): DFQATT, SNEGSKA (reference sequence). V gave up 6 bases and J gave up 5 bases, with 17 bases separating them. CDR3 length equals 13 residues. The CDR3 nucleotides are TGCAGTGCCGGGCAGGGAAGGGGCCACGAGCAGTACTTC. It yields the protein CSAGQGRGHEQYF.

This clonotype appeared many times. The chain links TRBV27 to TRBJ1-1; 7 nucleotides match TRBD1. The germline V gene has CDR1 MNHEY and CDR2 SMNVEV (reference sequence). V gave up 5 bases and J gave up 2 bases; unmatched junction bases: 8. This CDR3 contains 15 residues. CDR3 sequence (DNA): TGTGCCAGCAGTCCGAACAGGGGAGGAAACACTGAAGCTTTCTTT. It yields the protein CASSPNRGGNTEAFF.

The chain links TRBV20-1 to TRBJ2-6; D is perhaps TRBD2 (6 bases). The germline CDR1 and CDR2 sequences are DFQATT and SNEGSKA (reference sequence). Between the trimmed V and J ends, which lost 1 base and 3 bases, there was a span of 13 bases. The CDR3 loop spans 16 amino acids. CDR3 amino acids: CSARGVGEVGANVLTF. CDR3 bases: TGCAGTGCTAGAGGAGTAGGGGAGGTTGGGGCCAACGTCCTGACTTTC.

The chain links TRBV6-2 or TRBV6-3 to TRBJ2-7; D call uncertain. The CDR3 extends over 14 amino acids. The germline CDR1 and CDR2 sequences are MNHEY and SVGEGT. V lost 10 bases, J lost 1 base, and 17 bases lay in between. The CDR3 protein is CATHRRWDSYEQYV. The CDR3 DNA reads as TGTGCCACCCACCGTAGGTGGGATTCCTACGAGCAGTACGTC.

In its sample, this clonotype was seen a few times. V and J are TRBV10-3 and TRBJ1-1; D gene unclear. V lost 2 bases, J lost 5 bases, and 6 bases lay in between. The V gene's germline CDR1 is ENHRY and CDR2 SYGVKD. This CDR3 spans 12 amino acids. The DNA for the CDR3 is TGTGCCATCAGTGAGAGAGGTACTGAAGCTTTCTTT. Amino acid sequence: CAISERGTEAFF.

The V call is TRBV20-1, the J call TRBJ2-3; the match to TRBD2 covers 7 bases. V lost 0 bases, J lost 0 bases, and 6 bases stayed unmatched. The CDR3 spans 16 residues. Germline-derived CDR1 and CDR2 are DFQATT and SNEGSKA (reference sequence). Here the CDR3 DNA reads TGCAGTGCTAGAGATAGGGACTACTGGAGCACAGATACGCAGTATTTT. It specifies CSARDRDYWSTDTQYF.

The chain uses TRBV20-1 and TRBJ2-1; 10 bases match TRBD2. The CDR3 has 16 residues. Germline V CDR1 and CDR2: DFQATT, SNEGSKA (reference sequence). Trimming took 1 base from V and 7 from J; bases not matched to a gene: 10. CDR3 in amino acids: CSARGPGTSDRNEQFF. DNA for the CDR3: TGCAGTGCTAGAGGCCCCGGGACTAGCGACCGTAATGAGCAGTTCTTC.

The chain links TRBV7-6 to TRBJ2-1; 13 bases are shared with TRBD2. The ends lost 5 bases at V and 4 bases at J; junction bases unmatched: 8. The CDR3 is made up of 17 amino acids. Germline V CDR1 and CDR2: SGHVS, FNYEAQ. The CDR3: CASSGLPGLAGYNEQFF. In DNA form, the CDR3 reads TGTGCCAGCAGCGGCCTTCCGGGACTAGCGGGATACAATGAGCAGTTCTTC.

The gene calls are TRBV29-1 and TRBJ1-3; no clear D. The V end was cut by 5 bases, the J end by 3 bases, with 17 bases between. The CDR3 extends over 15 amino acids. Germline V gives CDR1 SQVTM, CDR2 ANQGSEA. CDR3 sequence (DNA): TGCAGCGTTCTCGTTGACGCGCCTCTTGGAAACACCATATATTTT. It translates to CSVLVDAPLGNTIYF.

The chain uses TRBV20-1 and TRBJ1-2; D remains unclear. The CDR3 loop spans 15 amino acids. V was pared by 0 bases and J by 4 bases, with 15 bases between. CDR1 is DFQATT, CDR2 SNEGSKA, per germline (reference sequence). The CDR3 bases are TGCAGTGCTAGAGATCGAAAAACTCCCCCCTATGGCTACACCTTC. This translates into CSARDRKTPPYGYTF.

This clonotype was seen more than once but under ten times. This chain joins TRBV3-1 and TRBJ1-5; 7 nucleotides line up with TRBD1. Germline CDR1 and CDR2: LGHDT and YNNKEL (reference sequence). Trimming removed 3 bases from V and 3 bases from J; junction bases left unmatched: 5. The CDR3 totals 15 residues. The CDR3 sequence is CASSHGQVYNQPQHF. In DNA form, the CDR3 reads TGTGCCAGCAGCCACGGACAGGTCTACAATCAGCCCCAGCATTTT.

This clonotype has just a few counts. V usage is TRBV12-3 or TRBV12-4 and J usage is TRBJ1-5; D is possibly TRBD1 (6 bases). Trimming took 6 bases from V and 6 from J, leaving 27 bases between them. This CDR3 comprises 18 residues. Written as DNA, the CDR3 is TGTGCCAGCAGCTCCGGGACACCTACCTCCGGACGGGGTCAGCCCCAGCATTTT. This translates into CASSSGTPTSGRGQPQHF.

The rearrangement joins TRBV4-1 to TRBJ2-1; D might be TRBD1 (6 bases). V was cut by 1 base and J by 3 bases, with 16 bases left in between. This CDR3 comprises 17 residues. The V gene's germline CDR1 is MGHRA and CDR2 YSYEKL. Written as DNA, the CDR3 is TGCGCCAGCAGCCAAGGGATGCAGGACAGTCGCTACAATGAGCAGTTCTTC. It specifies CASSQGMQDSRYNEQFF.

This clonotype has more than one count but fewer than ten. CDR3 loop: CASSQAGLAIYNEQFF. The CDR3 DNA reads as TGCGCCAGCAGCCAAGCCGGACTAGCGATATACAATGAGCAGTTCTTC. The chain joins TRBV4-3 to TRBJ2-1; 9 bases are shared with TRBD2. CDR3 size: 16 residues. Germline V lookup: CDR1 LGHNA, CDR2 YSLEER. The trim removed 1 base at V and 4 bases at J, leaving 5 bases unmatched.

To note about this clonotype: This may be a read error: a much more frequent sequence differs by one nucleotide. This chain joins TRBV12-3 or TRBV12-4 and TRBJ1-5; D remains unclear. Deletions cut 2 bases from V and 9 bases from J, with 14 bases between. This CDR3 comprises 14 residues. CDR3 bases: TGTGCCAGCAGTTTACCTGGCGCTCTGGTGCCCCAGCATTTT. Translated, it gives CASSLPGALVPQHF.

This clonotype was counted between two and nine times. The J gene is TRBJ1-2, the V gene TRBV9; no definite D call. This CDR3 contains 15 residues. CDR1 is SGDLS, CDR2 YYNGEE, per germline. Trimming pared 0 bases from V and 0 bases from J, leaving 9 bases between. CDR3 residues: CASSVGTSSNYGYTF. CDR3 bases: TGTGCCAGCAGCGTAGGGACCTCATCTAACTATGGCTACACCTTC.

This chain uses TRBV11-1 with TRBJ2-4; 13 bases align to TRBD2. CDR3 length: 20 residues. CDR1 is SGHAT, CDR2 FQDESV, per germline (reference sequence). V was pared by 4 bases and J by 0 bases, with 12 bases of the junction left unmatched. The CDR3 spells CASSSPTSGRAEKAKNIQYF. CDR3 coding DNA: TGTGCCAGCAGCTCTCCCACTAGCGGGAGGGCCGAGAAAGCCAAAAACATTCAGTACTTC.

The CDR3 protein is CASSLRLAGGATDTQYF. The CDR3 DNA reads TGCGCCAGCAGCTTGAGACTAGCGGGAGGGGCCACAGATACGCAGTATTTT. This sequence joins TRBV5-1 and TRBJ2-3, with 14 bases fitting TRBD2. J was trimmed by 2 bases and V by 1 base; bases with no gene match: 3. Germline assignment: CDR1 SGHRS and CDR2 YFSETQ. This CDR3 contains 17 residues.

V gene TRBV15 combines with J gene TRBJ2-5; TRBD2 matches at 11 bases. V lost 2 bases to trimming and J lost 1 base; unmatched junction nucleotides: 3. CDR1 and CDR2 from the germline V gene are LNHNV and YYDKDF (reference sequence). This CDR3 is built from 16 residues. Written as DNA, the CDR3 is TGTGCCACCAGCAGATCTCTAGCGGGAGGCCAAGAGACCCAGTACTTC. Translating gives CATSRSLAGGQETQYF. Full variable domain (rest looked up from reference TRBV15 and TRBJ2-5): DAMVIQNPRYQVTQFGKPVTLSCSQTLNHNVMYWYQQKSSQAPKLLFHYYDKDFNNEADTPDNFQSRRPNTSFCFLDIRSPGLGDTAMYLCATSRSLAGGQETQYFGPGTRLLVL.

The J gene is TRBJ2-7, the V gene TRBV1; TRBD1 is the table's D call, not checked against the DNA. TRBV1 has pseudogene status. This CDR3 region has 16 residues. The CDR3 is CTSSQDGVYRGNEQYV. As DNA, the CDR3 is TGCACCAGCAGCCAAGATGGTGTTTACAGGGGGAACGAGCAGTACGTC.